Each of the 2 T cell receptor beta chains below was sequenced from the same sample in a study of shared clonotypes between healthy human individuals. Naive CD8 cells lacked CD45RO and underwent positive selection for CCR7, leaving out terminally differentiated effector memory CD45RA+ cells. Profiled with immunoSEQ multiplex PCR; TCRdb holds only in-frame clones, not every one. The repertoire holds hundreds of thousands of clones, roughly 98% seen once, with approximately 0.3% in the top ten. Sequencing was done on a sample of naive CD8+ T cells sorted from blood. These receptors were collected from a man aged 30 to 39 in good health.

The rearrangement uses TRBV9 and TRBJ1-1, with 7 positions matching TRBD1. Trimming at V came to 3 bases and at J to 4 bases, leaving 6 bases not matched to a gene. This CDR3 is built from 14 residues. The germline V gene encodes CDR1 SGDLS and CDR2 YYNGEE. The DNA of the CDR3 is TGTGCCAGCAGCGCTGGACAGGCGGTCACTGAAGCTTTCTTT. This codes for CASSAGQAVTEAFF.

CDR3 residues: CASSRGVRGTEAFF. The CDR3 DNA is TGCGCCAGCAGTCGAGGGGTTCGAGGGACTGAAGCTTTCTTT. This sequence joins TRBV10-1 and TRBJ1-1; D is possibly TRBD1 (5 bases). Germline CDR1 is WNHNN and CDR2 is SYGVQD (reference sequence). Trimming removed 5 bases at V and 5 bases at J, with 15 bases between. The CDR3 runs 14 residues.